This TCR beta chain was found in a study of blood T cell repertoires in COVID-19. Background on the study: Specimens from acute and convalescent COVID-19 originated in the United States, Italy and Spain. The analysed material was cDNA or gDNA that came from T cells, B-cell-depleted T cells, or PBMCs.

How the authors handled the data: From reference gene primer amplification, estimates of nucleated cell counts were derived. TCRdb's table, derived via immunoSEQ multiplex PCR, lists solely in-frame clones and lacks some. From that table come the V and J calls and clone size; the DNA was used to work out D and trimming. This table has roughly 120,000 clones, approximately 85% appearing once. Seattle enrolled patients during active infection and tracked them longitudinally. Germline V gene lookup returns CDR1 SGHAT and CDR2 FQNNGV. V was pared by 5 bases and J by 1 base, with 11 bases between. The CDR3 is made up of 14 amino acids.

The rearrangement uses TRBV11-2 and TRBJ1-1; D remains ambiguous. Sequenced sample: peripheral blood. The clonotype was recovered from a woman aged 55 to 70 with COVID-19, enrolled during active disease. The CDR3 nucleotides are TGTGCCAGCAGCAGGTACGGAGAGAACACTGAAGCTTTCTTT. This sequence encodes CASSRYGENTEAFF.